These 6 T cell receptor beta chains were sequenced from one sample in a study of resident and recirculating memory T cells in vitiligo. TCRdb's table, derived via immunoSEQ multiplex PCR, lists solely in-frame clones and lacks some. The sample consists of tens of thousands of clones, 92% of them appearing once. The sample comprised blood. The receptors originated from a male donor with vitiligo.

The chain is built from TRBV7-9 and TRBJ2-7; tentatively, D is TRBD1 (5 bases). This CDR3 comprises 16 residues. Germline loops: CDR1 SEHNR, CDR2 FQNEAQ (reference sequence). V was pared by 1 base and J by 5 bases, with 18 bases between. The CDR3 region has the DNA TGTGCCAGCAGCTTAGAGGTAGCAGGGCCGTCTCACGAGCAGTACTTC. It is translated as CASSLEVAGPSHEQYF.

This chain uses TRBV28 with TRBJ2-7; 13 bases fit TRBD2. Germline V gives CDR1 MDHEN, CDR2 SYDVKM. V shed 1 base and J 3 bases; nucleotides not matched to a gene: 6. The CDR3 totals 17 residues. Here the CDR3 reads CASSLSLTSGRLYEQYF. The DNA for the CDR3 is TGTGCCAGCAGTTTATCCCTGACTAGCGGGAGGCTCTACGAGCAGTACTTC.

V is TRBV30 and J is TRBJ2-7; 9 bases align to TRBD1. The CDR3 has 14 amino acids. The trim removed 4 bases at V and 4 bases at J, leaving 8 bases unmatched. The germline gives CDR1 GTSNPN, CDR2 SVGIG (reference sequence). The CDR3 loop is CAWTEGQGTYEQYF. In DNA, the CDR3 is TGTGCCTGGACAGAGGGACAGGGAACTTACGAGCAGTACTTC. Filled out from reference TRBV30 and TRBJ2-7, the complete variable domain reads SQTIHQWPATLVQPVGSPLSLECTVEGTSNPNLYWYRQAAGRGLQLLFYSVGIGQISSEVPQNLSASRPQDRQFILSSKKLLLSDSGFYLCAWTEGQGTYEQYFGPGTRLTVT.

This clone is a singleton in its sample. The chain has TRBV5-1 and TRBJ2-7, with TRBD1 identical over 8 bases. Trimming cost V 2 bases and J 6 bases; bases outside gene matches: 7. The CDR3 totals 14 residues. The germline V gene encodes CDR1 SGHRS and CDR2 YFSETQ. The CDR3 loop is CASSFVSGGSEQYF. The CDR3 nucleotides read TGCGCCAGCAGCTTCGTATCAGGGGGCAGCGAGCAGTACTTC.

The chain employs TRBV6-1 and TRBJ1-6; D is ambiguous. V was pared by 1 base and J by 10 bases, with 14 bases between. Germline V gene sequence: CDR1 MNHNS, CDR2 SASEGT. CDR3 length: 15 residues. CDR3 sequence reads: CASSEVQKKSSPLHF. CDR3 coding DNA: TGTGCCAGCAGTGAAGTACAGAAGAAAAGCTCACCCCTCCACTTT.

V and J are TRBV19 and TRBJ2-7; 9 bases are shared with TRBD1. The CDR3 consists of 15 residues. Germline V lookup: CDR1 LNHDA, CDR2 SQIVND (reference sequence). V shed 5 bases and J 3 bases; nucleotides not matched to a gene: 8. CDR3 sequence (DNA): TGTGCCAGTAGTGCCCGGACAGGGGCCAGCTACGAGCAGTACTTC. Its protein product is CASSARTGASYEQYF.